A selection of T cell receptor beta chains follows, all from one sample in a study of human T cells and chemical hapten exposure. TCRdb processed the RACE reads anew with MiXCR; each CDR3 protein has one entry. The sample yields 350,000 to 400,000 distinct CDR3 sequences, about 6% seen once. This sample comprised whole blood, obtained in connection with sensitization to the hapten diphenylcyclopropenone (DPC). The receptors here all came from a woman between 18 and 30 years old with alopecia areata. Some clones in this sample may be carry-over from other donors' samples. Both conserved end residues are part of each CDR3. D genes are given only for firm matches. The size field is filled for only some rows; it gives once, few, many or a size class.

TRBV3-1,-,-,TRBJ1-1,TGTGCCAGCAGCCAAGAGTGGCAGGGGAGCACTGAAGCTTTCTTT,CASSQEWQGSTEAFF
TRBV20-1,many,TRBD1,TRBJ1-1,TGCAGTGCCCTGACAGGGATGAACACTGAAGCTTTCTTT,CSALTGMNTEAFF
TRBV20-1,-,-,TRBJ1-2,TGCAGTGCTAGAGATGGCAGGAGTTTTGGGTATGGCTACACCTTC,CSARDGRSFGYGYTF
TRBV5-1,few,TRBD1,TRBJ2-5,TGCGCCAGCAGCTCGGGACAGGGGTTGGAGACCCAGTACTTC,CASSSGQGLETQYF
TRBV2,-,-,TRBJ2-7,TGTGCCAGCAGTGAGCGGAGGTCCTACGAGCAGTACTTC,CASSERRSYEQYF
TRBV10-3,few,-,TRBJ2-5,TGTGCCATCAGTGCGCGCGGGGACCAAGAGACCCAGTACTTC,CAISARGDQETQYF
TRBV29-1,-,-,TRBJ1-3,TGCAGCGCTCTCATTACAGGGAACGCTGGAAACACCATATATTTT,CSALITGNAGNTIYF
TRBV11-2,few,-,TRBJ1-4,TGTGCCAGCAGCTTAGATTTCCGGGAAAAACTGTTTTTT,CASSLDFREKLFF
TRBV4-3,many,-,TRBJ1-6,TGCGCCAGCAGCTCTCGTACCTCTGGGGATTCACCCCTCCACTTT,CASSSRTSGDSPLHF
TRBV12-3/TRBV12-4,few,TRBD1,TRBJ2-1,TGTGCCAGCAGTAACCGGGACAGGGGTTATGAGCAGTTCTTC,CASSNRDRGYEQFF
TRBV6-5,many,-,TRBJ1-1,TGTGCCAGCAGTTACGGAACTCCGGGGGACACTGAAGCTTTCTTT,CASSYGTPGDTEAFF
TRBV12-3/TRBV12-4,-,TRBD1,TRBJ1-5,TGTGCCAGCAGTTTAGCGCTAACGGGGACAGGGCATCAGCCCCAGCATTTT,CASSLALTGTGHQPQHF